This TCR beta chain emerged from a study of blood T cell repertoires in COVID-19. In the study overall: The study drew acute and convalescent COVID-19 samples from the United States, Italy and Spain. Sample material is recorded as cDNA or gDNA derived from T cells, B-cell-depleted T cells, or PBMCs.

There are 15 residues in the CDR3. V gave up 8 bases and J gave up 3 bases; unmatched junction bases: 4. Germline V gives CDR1 LGHDT, CDR2 YNNKEL (reference sequence). In the study's own analysis: Using reference gene primer amplification, nucleated cell counts were estimated. Assay: immunoSEQ multiplex PCR; the TCRdb copy retains only in-frame clones and omits some. The V and J calls and clone size were taken over from that table, and D and trimming were inferred from the DNA. The data show roughly 100,000 clones, approximately 80% seen once. This receptor was identified in an elderly man with acute or convalescent COVID-19. The rearrangement links TRBV3-1 (or the pseudogene TRBV3-2) to TRBJ2-2; TRBD2 matches at 12 bases. Sequencing was performed on peripheral blood. The CDR3 sequence: CASARLAGDTGELFF. Here the CDR3 DNA reads TGTGCCAGCGCTAGACTAGCGGGGGACACCGGGGAGCTGTTTTTT.